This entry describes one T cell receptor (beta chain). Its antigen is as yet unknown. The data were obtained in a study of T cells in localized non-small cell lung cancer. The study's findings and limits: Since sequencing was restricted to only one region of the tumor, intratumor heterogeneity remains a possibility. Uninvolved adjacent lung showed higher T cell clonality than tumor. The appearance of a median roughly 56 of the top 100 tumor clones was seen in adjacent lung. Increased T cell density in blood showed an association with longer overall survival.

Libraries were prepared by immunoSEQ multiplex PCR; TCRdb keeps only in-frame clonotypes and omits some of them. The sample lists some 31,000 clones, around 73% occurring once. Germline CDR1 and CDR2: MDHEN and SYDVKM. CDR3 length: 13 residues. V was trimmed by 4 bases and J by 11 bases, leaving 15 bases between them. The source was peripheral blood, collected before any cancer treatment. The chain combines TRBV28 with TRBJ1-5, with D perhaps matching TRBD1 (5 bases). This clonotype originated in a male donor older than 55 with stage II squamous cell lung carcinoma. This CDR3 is CASSSTTRQTQHF. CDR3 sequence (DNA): TGTGCCAGCAGTTCCACTACCCGACAGACCCAGCATTTT.